This TCR beta chain came from a study of CD8 T cells in Susac syndrome. Reverse transcription of roughly 0.45 to 1 ug RNA used random hexamers. TCRdb processed the immunoSEQ multiplex PCR reads anew with MiXCR; each CDR3 protein has one entry. The sample has more than 100,000 distinct CDR3 sequences; roughly 76% are singletons. This TCR came from a human donor with multiple sclerosis. The sample comprised CD8+ T cells from PBMCs.

The DNA of the CDR3 is TGTGCCAGCAGCTTAGTTAGCAATGAGCAGTTCTTC. This translates into CASSLVSNEQFF. J is TRBJ2-1 and V is TRBV7-6; D is unclear. The germline CDR1 and CDR2 sequences are SGHVS and FNYEAQ. Trimming removed 1 base from V and 6 bases from J, with 4 bases in between. CDR3 size: 12 residues.